Presented here are 8 T cell receptor beta chains from one specimen sequenced in a study of blood T cells in healthy people across ages. It was with a sample-barcoded 5' primer and a J-beta primer mix that a second PCR of roughly 7 to 11 cycles was run. TCRdb passed the 5' RACE reads through MiXCR, listing each CDR3 protein once. The sample holds some 800,000 distinct CDR3 sequences, roughly 44% seen once. Sequences were obtained from blood. The receptor source for this set is a man aged 55-75 years in good health.

The V call is TRBV30, the J call TRBJ2-7; D might be TRBD1 (6 bases). The CDR3 totals 12 residues. V was trimmed by 0 bases and J by 7 bases, leaving 10 bases between them. Germline V CDR1 and CDR2: GTSNPN, SVGIG (reference sequence). The DNA for the CDR3 is TGTGCCTGGAGTGTATACAGGGTTGAGCAGTACTTC. Translating gives CAWSVYRVEQYF. The full variable domain, completed using reference TRBV30 and TRBJ2-7, is SQTIHQWPATLVQPVGSPLSLECTVEGTSNPNLYWYRQAAGRGLQLLFYSVGIGQISSEVPQNLSASRPQDRQFILSSKKLLLSDSGFYLCAWSVYRVEQYFGPGTRLTVT.

The V and J genes are TRBV4-3 and TRBJ2-2, with TRBD2 matching 8 bases. Unmatched junction bases numbered 3, after V lost 3 bases and J lost 6 bases. Germline CDR1 is LGHNA and CDR2 is YSLEER. The CDR3 is made up of 14 amino acids. The CDR3 sequence is CASSHDGGAGELFF. The CDR3 DNA reads TGCGCCAGCAGCCATGACGGGGGGGCCGGGGAGCTGTTTTTT.

V and J are TRBV6-2 or TRBV6-3 and TRBJ2-7; 10 bases match TRBD2. V was clipped by 5 bases and J by 3 bases; unmatched bases: 7. Germline CDR1 reads MNHEY; CDR2 reads SVGEGT. This CDR3 comprises 15 residues. This chain's CDR3 is CASSPLAGPNYEQYF. In nucleotides, the CDR3 is TGTGCCAGCAGTCCACTAGCGGGGCCCAACTACGAGCAGTACTTC.

The V call is TRBV14, the J call TRBJ2-1; a possible D gene is TRBD2 (6 bases). Germline V gene sequence: CDR1 SGHDN, CDR2 FVKESK. The CDR3 is 15 amino acids. Trimming took off 5 bases at V and 4 bases at J, with 15 bases between the two ends. The CDR3 loop is CASSSMGGVYNEQFF. CDR3 bases: TGTGCCAGCAGCTCAATGGGCGGGGTATACAATGAGCAGTTCTTC.

The table lists this clonotype with a few counts. V usage is TRBV12-3 or TRBV12-4 and J usage is TRBJ2-5, with unresolved D. V was shortened by 1 base and J by 2 bases, with 8 bases between the two germline ends. This CDR3 has 14 amino acids. The CDR3 DNA is TGTGCCAGCAGTTTAGAGGACGTTCAAGAGACCCAGTACTTC. Its translation: CASSLEDVQETQYF.

In its sample, this clonotype was seen a few times. The chain uses TRBV29-1 and TRBJ1-1; 9 nucleotides line up with TRBD1. The CDR3 has 13 residues. Trimming removed 8 bases from V and 2 bases from J; junction bases left unmatched: 6. Germline V gene sequence: CDR1 SQVTM, CDR2 ANQGSEA. Written as DNA, the CDR3 is TGCAGCATCCGGGACAGGGCCAACACTGAAGCTTTCTTT. Amino acid sequence: CSIRDRANTEAFF. Filled out from reference TRBV29-1 and TRBJ1-1, the complete variable domain reads SAVISQKPSRDICQRGTSLTIQCQVDSQVTMMFWYRQQPGQSLTLIATANQGSEATYESGFVIDKFPISRPNLTFSTLTVSNMSPEDSSIYLCSIRDRANTEAFFGQGTRLTVV.

The rearrangement joins TRBV12-3 or TRBV12-4 to TRBJ2-3; D may be TRBD1 (6 bases). This CDR3 region has 15 residues. The V gene lost 3 bases and the J gene lost 3 bases, with 13 bases spanning the gap. CDR3 coding DNA: TGTGCCAGCAGTTTTTACGGAAGGGGGACAGATACGCAGTATTTT. It encodes CASSFYGRGTDTQYF.

The genes are TRBV5-1 and TRBJ1-5; 7 bases match TRBD1. With V trimmed by 4 bases and J by 3 bases, 10 bases remained unmatched. Germline lookup yields CDR1 SGHRS and CDR2 YFSETQ. This CDR3 is 16 amino acids long. In nucleotides, the CDR3 is TGCGCCAGCAGCCCCGGGACAGAGAGGTTCAATCAGCCCCAGCATTTT. Its translation: CASSPGTERFNQPQHF.